This T cell receptor (beta chain) was observed in a study of Ad26.COV2.S vaccination and SARS-CoV-2 variants. For the study at large: Doses of Ad26.COV2.S were injected into muscle once or twice, 56 days apart. Study observations and caveats: Measurement of non-spike TCR breadth gave similar results in vaccine and placebo recipients. Possibly, TCR breadth and depth analyses underestimated total T cell responses.

Comments on this clone: Its antigen is not identified.

Repertoires were generated with immunoSEQ multiplex PCR, while TCRdb's copy carries only in-frame clones and drops some. The table lists just over 350,000 clones, 80% to 90% of them singletons. The treatment here: about 20 received Ad26.COV2.S at low or high dose, single or two shots; a few received placebo; per-sample allocation not given. Material that was analyzed had been drawn on day 63 after the first vaccine or placebo injection. This TCR derives from a person between 18 and 65 years old who received the Ad26.COV2.S COVID-19 vaccine or a placebo. The specimen was peripheral blood, collected in a trial of Ad26.COV2.S vaccine versus placebo.

CDR3 loop: CSVATGYYEQYF. The CDR3 DNA sequence: TGCAGCGTTGCCACGGGGTACTACGAGCAGTACTTC. V is TRBV29-1 and J is TRBJ2-7, with a weak D call TRBD2 (5 bases). Germline values: CDR1 SQVTM, CDR2 ANQGSEA. Trimming took off 4 bases at V and 3 bases at J, with 10 bases between the two ends. The CDR3 has 12 residues.